This T cell receptor beta chain was documented in a study of HIV-infected children after antiretroviral therapy interruption. Treatment defined: PENTA 11 planned treatment interruption arm or continuous ART arm. The CDR3 runs 17 residues. After removal of 4 bases from V and 5 bases from J, the junction contained 13 bases not matched to a gene. Unique molecular identifiers were included in an RNA-based 3' RACE TCR library. TCRdb analysed the 3' RACE reads with MiXCR anew, one entry per CDR3 protein. The repertoire has about 89,000 distinct CDR3 sequences, 6.9% of them found once; the top ten carry roughly 1.1%.

V gene TRBV12-3 or TRBV12-4 combines with J gene TRBJ2-7; 11 bases are a match to TRBD1. The TCR was taken from a pool of human donors with HIV. The material sequenced was CD45RA+ CD4+ T cells from PBMCs, pooled from several time points, taken from a donor given antiretroviral therapy, either interrupted or continuous. The subset was: naive CD4+ CD45RA+ CD45RO- T cells. CDR3 in DNA: TGTGCCAGCAGTTCTGGACAGGGGGCGCTCCCCCCCGACGAGCAGTACTTC. Its protein is CASSSGQGALPPDEQYF.